These 26 T cell receptor beta chains were sequenced from one sample in a study of blood T cell repertoires in COVID-19. Method: immunoSEQ multiplex PCR; TCRdb's copy keeps in-frame clones and lacks some. The sample has over 250,000 clones; roughly 86% are singletons. Sequences were obtained from PBMCs or T cells enriched from blood (not recorded which). The receptors derive from a woman in her 30s who had recovered from COVID-19.

This chain links TRBV6-4 with TRBJ1-1, with D perhaps TRBD1 (6 bases). V was clipped by 0 bases and J by 2 bases, with 13 bases between them. This CDR3 has 16 residues. CDR1 is MRHNA, CDR2 SNTAGT, per germline. CDR3 DNA: TGTGCCAGCAGTGACTCCAACCGGGACAAAAACACTGAAGCTTTCTTT. Its protein product is CASSDSNRDKNTEAFF.

The rearrangement uses TRBV6-5 and TRBJ1-1, with D possibly matching TRBD1 (5 bases). CDR3 size: 15 residues. Per the germline V gene, CDR1 is MNHEY and CDR2 is SVGAGI. The germline V and J ends were trimmed by 6 bases and 0 bases, with 14 bases remaining between them. The CDR3 DNA reads TGTGCCAGCAGGGTTGATACAGGTCTGAACACTGAAGCTTTCTTT. It translates to CASRVDTGLNTEAFF.

This clone has a count of ten or more. The rearrangement uses TRBV29-1 and TRBJ1-3, with 7 nucleotides matching TRBD1. From germline, CDR1 is SQVTM and CDR2 ANQGSEA. The CDR3 length is 13 residues. Trimming cost V 5 bases and J 2 bases; bases outside gene matches: 3. The CDR3 DNA reads as TGCAGCGTTTACAGGGGAGCTGGAAACACCATATATTTT. Translating gives CSVYRGAGNTIYF.

The V call is TRBV3-1 (or the pseudogene TRBV3-2), the J call TRBJ1-5, with 11 bases that match TRBD1. The CDR3 is 17 residues long. Germline CDR1 LGHDT, CDR2 YNNKEL (reference sequence). J gave up 6 bases and V 1 base, and 8 bases lay outside the gene matches. The CDR3, as DNA: TGTGCCAGCAGCCAAGCGAACCGGGACAGGGGGAGTCAGCCCCAGCATTTT. Its protein product is CASSQANRDRGSQPQHF.

The J gene is TRBJ1-5, the V gene TRBV12-3 or TRBV12-4; D is perhaps TRBD1 (5 bases). Trimming took 8 bases from V and 0 from J, leaving 8 bases between them. The CDR3 extends over 13 amino acids. The CDR3 sequence is CASAGPSNQPQHF. CDR3 nucleotide sequence: TGTGCCAGCGCGGGACCTAGCAATCAGCCCCAGCATTTT.

The chain couples TRBV5-1 to TRBJ1-1; D is uncertain. Germline CDR1 and CDR2: SGHRS and YFSETQ. The length of the CDR3 is 14 residues. V lost 3 bases to trimming and J lost 6 bases, with 15 bases between them. CDR3 in DNA: TGCGCCAGCAGCTGGGGTAGGATGGAGGCTGAAGCTTTCTTT. Protein sequence: CASSWGRMEAEAFF.

A single count supports this clone. This chain links TRBV30 with TRBJ1-5; D call uncertain. V was shortened by 2 bases and J by 9 bases, with 11 bases between the two germline ends. Per the germline V gene, CDR1 is GTSNPN and CDR2 is SVGIG (reference sequence). CDR3 size: 12 residues. The DNA for the CDR3 is TGTGCCTGGAGTAGCTACTCTGGGCCCCAGCATTTT. It yields the protein CAWSSYSGPQHF.

This chain links TRBV6-2 or TRBV6-3 with TRBJ1-2, with D hard to call. This CDR3 has 16 amino acids. With 0 bases removed from V and 5 bases from J, the gap between germline ends came to 16 bases. Germline assignment: CDR1 MNHEY and CDR2 SVGEGT. DNA for the CDR3: TGTGCCAGCAGTTACTCGAGGAAGGCTGGTTGGTATGGCTACACCTTC. Its translation is CASSYSRKAGWYGYTF.

The V call is TRBV3-1 (or the pseudogene TRBV3-2), the J call TRBJ1-4, with unresolved D. The CDR3 spans 14 residues. Trimming left V 1 base short and J 7 bases short, with 10 bases between. The germline V gene encodes CDR1 LGHDT and CDR2 YNNKEL (reference sequence). The CDR3 here is CASSQVGNLEKLFF. The CDR3 DNA reads TGTGCCAGCAGCCAAGTCGGGAATCTTGAAAAACTGTTTTTT.

V and J are TRBV15 and TRBJ2-7; TRBD2 agrees at 8 bases. The junction had 5 bases not matched to a gene; V was cut back by 0 bases and J by 1 base. This CDR3 is built from 16 residues. The germline V gene has CDR1 LNHNV and CDR2 YYDKDF (reference sequence). The CDR3 reads CATSREARGASYEQYF. The CDR3 coding sequence is TGTGCCACCAGCAGAGAAGCGCGGGGGGCTTCCTACGAGCAGTACTTC.

This chain links TRBV6-2 or TRBV6-3 with TRBJ2-6, with TRBD2 matching 8 bases. In germline, CDR1 is MNHEY, CDR2 SVGEGT. V lost 4 bases to trimming and J lost 2 bases; unmatched junction nucleotides: 10. The CDR3 length is 18 residues. CDR3 coding DNA: TGTGCCAGCAGTTTAACGGCGGGGGGTCGACCTGGGGCCAACGTCCTGACTTTC. It is translated as CASSLTAGGRPGANVLTF.

CDR3 residues: CASSYSGRGPNTEAFF. For the CDR3, the DNA is TGTGCCAGCAGTTACTCAGGCAGGGGGCCTAACACTGAAGCTTTCTTT. V is TRBV6-5 and J is TRBJ1-1; 8 nucleotides line up with TRBD1. Germline V gives CDR1 MNHEY, CDR2 SVGAGI. The CDR3 spans 16 residues. The V gene end was trimmed by 0 bases and the J gene end by 2 bases; junction bases not matched to a gene: 5.

This clone was recorded once. The genes are TRBV19 and TRBJ1-6; TRBD1 aligns across 9 bases. The V and J ends lost 5 bases and 7 bases, in that order; junction bases with no gene match: 6. The CDR3 runs 15 residues. The V gene's germline CDR1 is LNHDA and CDR2 SQIVND (reference sequence). CDR3 loop: CASSQQGAGNSPLHF. Here the CDR3 DNA reads TGTGCCAGTAGTCAACAGGGGGCGGGAAATTCACCCCTCCACTTT. Full variable domain (outside the CDR3, taken from reference TRBV19 and TRBJ1-6): DGGITQSPKYLFRKEGQNVTLSCEQNLNHDAMYWYRQDPGQGLRLIYYSQIVNDFQKGDIAEGYSVSREKKESFPLTVTSAQKNPTAFYLCASSQQGAGNSPLHFGNGTRLTVT.

V gene TRBV21-1 combines with J gene TRBJ1-3. TRBV21-1 is designated a pseudogene. The CDR3 has 16 amino acids. In DNA, the CDR3 is TGTGCCAGCAGCAAGAAGGGCTCGAGCGGAGGAAACACCATATATTTT. Protein sequence: CASSKKGSSGGNTIYF.

The CDR3 nucleotides read TGTGCCAGCTGCGTAACCGGGACAGGGGCCTACGAGCAGTACTTC. Protein: CASCVTGTGAYEQYF. This chain uses TRBV6-5 with TRBJ2-7; 10 bases agree with TRBD1. J was trimmed by 2 bases and V by 8 bases; bases with no gene match: 9. The length of the CDR3 is 15 residues. Per germline, CDR1 MNHEY and CDR2 SVGAGI.

The chain links TRBV5-1 to TRBJ2-1; D ambiguous. The CDR3 loop spans 14 amino acids. The germline V gene has CDR1 SGHRS and CDR2 YFSETQ. The V and J ends lost 2 bases and 0 bases respectively, with 6 bases between them. The CDR3 region is CASSLRSSYNEQFF. CDR3 DNA: TGCGCCAGCAGCTTAAGGAGCTCCTACAATGAGCAGTTCTTC.

The V and J genes are TRBV5-5 and TRBJ1-1, with a possible D match to TRBD1 (5 bases). CDR3 length: 14 residues. Trimming stripped 3 bases from V and 0 bases from J, with 9 bases between. Germline values: CDR1 SGHKS, CDR2 YYEKEE (reference sequence). CDR3 nucleotide sequence: TGTGCCAGCAGCTGGGGGGATTTGAACACTGAAGCTTTCTTT. Its protein is CASSWGDLNTEAFF. The full variable domain, in which reference TRBV5-5 and TRBJ1-1 provide the parts outside the CDR3, is DAGVTQSPTHLIKTRGQQVTLRCSPISGHKSVSWYQQVLGQGPQFIFQYYEKEERGRGNFPDRFSARQFPNYSSELNVNALLLGDSALYLCASSWGDLNTEAFFGQGTRLTVV.

The chain uses TRBV4-1 and TRBJ2-3; 8 positions agree with TRBD1. Losses at the gene ends were 1 base for V and 4 bases for J; bases not matched to a gene: 4. The CDR3 has 15 residues. In germline, CDR1 is MGHRA, CDR2 YSYEKL. The CDR3 region has the DNA TGCGCCAGCAGCCAAGGACAGGGGAGCTCAGATACGCAGTATTTT. Its protein product is CASSQGQGSSDTQYF.

The rearrangement joins TRBV7-9 to TRBJ2-3, with 13 bases fitting TRBD2. CDR3 length equals 18 residues. Germline trimming cut 5 bases from V and 2 bases from J; bases unmatched to any gene: 10. Germline V gives CDR1 SEHNR, CDR2 FQNEAQ (reference sequence). The CDR3 DNA reads TGTGCCAGCAGCCCTCCGGGACTAGCGGGGCTTTCCACAGATACGCAGTATTTT. Its translation: CASSPPGLAGLSTDTQYF.

Turning to this clone: The same CDR3 arises from other DNA sequences in this sample as well. This chain links TRBV11-2 with TRBJ2-3; D is perhaps TRBD2 (5 bases). The CDR3 is made up of 13 amino acids. With 1 base removed from V and 3 bases from J, the gap between germline ends came to 5 bases. Germline CDR1 is SGHAT and CDR2 is FQNNGV. CDR3 DNA: TGTGCCAGCAGCTTAGCGGGGACAGATACGCAGTATTTT. Translated: CASSLAGTDTQYF.

The chain recombines TRBV29-1 with TRBJ1-2; TRBD1 matches at 9 bases. The CDR3 is 14 residues long. CDR1 is SQVTM, CDR2 ANQGSEA, per germline. V was clipped by 4 bases and J by 4 bases; unmatched bases: 7. CDR3 sequence: CSVVTGGFGYGYTF. The CDR3 DNA sequence: TGCAGCGTTGTAACAGGGGGCTTTGGCTATGGCTACACCTTC.

The chain employs TRBV28 and TRBJ2-2, with D possibly being TRBD2 (6 bases). V was cut by 3 bases and J by 5 bases, with 10 bases left in between. This CDR3 has 14 residues. Looked up from germline, CDR1 is MDHEN and CDR2 is SYDVKM. The CDR3, as DNA: TGTGCCAGCAGTTTGCGGGATTCGACCGGGGAGCTGTTTTTT. Protein product: CASSLRDSTGELFF.

V usage is TRBV7-2 and J usage is TRBJ1-2; TRBD1 agrees at 8 bases. CDR3 length: 15 amino acids. Trimming cost V 4 bases and J 4 bases; bases outside gene matches: 8. In germline, CDR1 is SGHTA, CDR2 FQGNSA. The CDR3 sequence is CASSSTHDRGYGYTF. CDR3 DNA sequence: TGTGCCAGCAGCTCTACCCACGACAGGGGCTATGGCTACACCTTC.

This clone was seen a single time. The chain uses TRBV19 and TRBJ2-3; 10 nucleotides align to TRBD2. CDR3 length: 19 residues. Germline-derived CDR1 and CDR2 are LNHDA and SQIVND (reference sequence). With V trimmed by 2 bases and J by 0 bases, 11 bases remained unmatched. CDR3 region: CASSIRRSGGAFSTDTQYF. CDR3 in DNA: TGTGCCAGTAGTATAAGGCGGAGCGGGGGGGCTTTTAGCACAGATACGCAGTATTTT.

This sequence joins TRBV4-3 and TRBJ1-6; unclear D gene. The germline V and J ends were trimmed by 0 bases and 4 bases, with 10 bases remaining between them. The CDR3 is made up of 16 amino acids. Germline V gene lookup returns CDR1 LGHNA and CDR2 YSLEER. CDR3 in DNA: TGCGCCAGCAGCCAAGATGGTAACGGTTATAATTCACCCCTCCACTTT. This translates into CASSQDGNGYNSPLHF.

V gene TRBV15 combines with J gene TRBJ2-2; 13 positions agree with TRBD2. CDR1 and CDR2 (germline): LNHNV, YYDKDF (reference sequence). V dropped 0 bases and J dropped 2; count of bases not matched to a gene: 3. CDR3 length: 18 residues. The CDR3 DNA reads TGTGCCACCAGCAGAGAACTAGCGGGGGGGTCAAACACCGGGGAGCTGTTTTTT. Encoded protein: CATSRELAGGSNTGELFF. Full variable domain (rest looked up from reference TRBV15 and TRBJ2-2): DAMVIQNPRYQVTQFGKPVTLSCSQTLNHNVMYWYQQKSSQAPKLLFHYYDKDFNNEADTPDNFQSRRPNTSFCFLDIRSPGLGDTAMYLCATSRELAGGSNTGELFFGEGSRLTVL.